The 32 T cell receptor beta chains reported below all come from one sample, sequenced in a study of blood T cells in healthy people across ages. Combining a sample-barcoded 5' primer with a J-beta primer mix, a second PCR ran for roughly 6 to 12 cycles. MiXCR, applied by TCRdb to the 5' RACE reads, yields one record per CDR3 protein. Of roughly 1.4 million distinct CDR3 sequences listed, approximately 59% are singletons. The sequenced sample was blood. The receptors derive from a young man in good health.

The V call is TRBV20-1, the J call TRBJ2-7; D might be TRBD1 (5 bases). The end of the DNA aligns better with TRBJ2-5, so the J call may be wrong. The CDR3 runs 14 residues. Germline V gene sequence: CDR1 DFQATT, CDR2 SNEGSKA (reference sequence). CDR3 nucleotide sequence: TGCAGTGCTCGCAAATTACAGGTGGGAGAGACCCAGTACTTC. Protein: CSARKLQVGETQYF.

The chain has TRBV5-1 and TRBJ1-6; 7 bases agree with TRBD1. V trimming: 0 bases; J trimming: 4 bases; junction bases outside the gene matches: 4. The CDR3 runs 16 residues. Per germline, CDR1 SGHRS and CDR2 YFSETQ. In nucleotides, the CDR3 is TGCGCCAGCAGCTTGGACGGACAGGATTATAATTCACCCCTCCACTTT. Protein sequence: CASSLDGQDYNSPLHF.

The rearrangement joins TRBV6-6 to TRBJ2-7; no reliable D call. V was shortened by 4 bases and J by 0 bases, with 10 bases between the two germline ends. Germline V gene lookup returns CDR1 MNHNY and CDR2 SVGAGI (reference sequence). CDR3 length: 14 amino acids. This CDR3 reads CASSFSTGSYEQYF. The CDR3, as DNA: TGTGCCAGCAGTTTTTCGACGGGCTCCTACGAGCAGTACTTC.

V gene TRBV20-1 combines with J gene TRBJ2-3, with no clear D. Looked up from germline, CDR1 is DFQATT and CDR2 is SNEGSKA (reference sequence). Trimming pared 5 bases from V and 0 bases from J, leaving 15 bases between. The CDR3 extends over 15 amino acids. DNA for the CDR3: TGCAGTGCTTCAGACGGAAAATCTAGCACAGATACGCAGTATTTT. As protein: CSASDGKSSTDTQYF.

The rearrangement joins TRBV5-1 to TRBJ2-4; D may be TRBD1 or TRBD2 (5 bases each). The better agreement between TRBJ2-5 and the DNA end casts doubt on the J call. Germline lookup yields CDR1 SGHRS and CDR2 YFSETQ. The CDR3 loop spans 15 amino acids. The CDR3 reads CASSLRDPGLETQYF. CDR3 nucleotide sequence: TGCGCCAGCAGCTTGCGGGACCCTGGCTTAGAGACCCAGTACTTC.

As DNA, the CDR3 is TGCGCCAGCAGCCAATCCCTACAGGGTTACCGCTACGAGCAGTACTTC. Protein product: CASSQSLQGYRYEQYF. V is TRBV4-1 and J is TRBJ2-7, with D perhaps matching TRBD1 (6 bases). This CDR3 region has 16 residues. Germline CDR1 reads MGHRA; CDR2 reads YSYEKL. V was trimmed by 2 bases and J by 3 bases, leaving 17 bases between them.

The rearrangement joins TRBV6-2 or TRBV6-3 to TRBJ2-1; tentative D call: TRBD2 (6 bases). The CDR3 contains 17 residues. Germline CDR1 and CDR2: MNHEY and SVGEGT. Trimming shortened V by 3 bases and J by 3 bases, and 18 bases separated the two germline ends. DNA of the CDR3: TGTGCCAGCAGTTATCTTGACATTCCGCGGGGCTACAATGAGCAGTTCTTC. Its translation: CASSYLDIPRGYNEQFF.

The chain recombines TRBV30 with TRBJ2-1; 7 positions match TRBD2. From germline, CDR1 is GTSNPN and CDR2 SVGIG (reference sequence). Trimming cost V 1 base and J 0 bases; bases outside gene matches: 3. The CDR3 is 15 amino acids. In DNA, the CDR3 is TGTGCCTGGAGTGGGAGCGGGGTCTCCTACAATGAGCAGTTCTTC. Translated, it gives CAWSGSGVSYNEQFF.

This clonotype was seen more than once but under ten times. V usage is TRBV25-1 and J usage is TRBJ2-3; D gene unclear. The germline V gene has CDR1 MGHDK and CDR2 SYGVNS. V gave up 5 bases and J gave up 6 bases, with 9 bases separating them. This CDR3 contains 12 residues. CDR3 residues: CASSMGRDTQYF. The CDR3 DNA sequence: TGTGCCAGCAGTATGGGTCGTGATACGCAGTATTTT.

This chain links TRBV5-1 with TRBJ1-2, with TRBD1 matching over 7 bases. Germline lookup yields CDR1 SGHRS and CDR2 YFSETQ. This CDR3 spans 16 amino acids. V lost 1 base, J lost 4 bases, and 10 bases stayed unmatched. DNA for the CDR3: TGCGCCAGCAGCTTGTCGGGACAGACCAGGGGCTATGGCTACACCTTC. As protein: CASSLSGQTRGYGYTF.

The chain combines TRBV6-5 with TRBJ1-2, with 9 bases that match TRBD1. Trimming at V came to 6 bases and at J to 3 bases, leaving 5 bases not matched to a gene. The CDR3 is 14 residues long. In germline, CDR1 is MNHEY, CDR2 SVGAGI. The CDR3 region has the DNA TGTGCCAGCAGGGGACAGGGTTACTACTATGGCTACACCTTC. It translates to CASRGQGYYYGYTF.

This sequence joins TRBV6-2 or TRBV6-3 and TRBJ2-5; D possibly corresponds to TRBD2 (5 bases). Near its end, the DNA agrees better with TRBJ2-7, so the J call may be wrong. Germline-derived CDR1 and CDR2 are MNHEY and SVGEGT. The CDR3 is 15 amino acids. The CDR3 DNA sequence: TGTGCCAGCAGTCCTAGCCAAACACATTACTACGAGCAGTACTTC. Its protein product is CASSPSQTHYYEQYF.

This clonotype was counted once. This chain links TRBV3-1 with TRBJ2-5; 7 bases are shared with TRBD2. Germline CDR1 and CDR2: LGHDT and YNNKEL (reference sequence). The CDR3 runs to 15 residues. J lost 4 bases, V lost 2 bases, and 7 bases had no gene match. CDR3 nucleotides: TGTGCCAGCAGCCAACGGACTTGGGGGGGAGAGACCCAGTACTTC. Translated, it gives CASSQRTWGGETQYF.

V gene TRBV5-1 combines with J gene TRBJ2-7; TRBD1 agrees at 10 bases. The junction had 8 bases not matched to a gene; V was cut back by 6 bases and J by 5 bases. CDR1 SGHRS and CDR2 YFSETQ come from the germline V gene. The CDR3 sequence is 14 residues long. The CDR3 spells CASTTTGGMDEQYF. Written as DNA, the CDR3 is TGCGCCAGCACGACGACAGGGGGCATGGACGAGCAGTACTTC.

This sequence joins TRBV29-1 and TRBJ1-1; D uncertain. There are 14 residues in the CDR3. The germline CDR1 and CDR2 sequences are SQVTM and ANQGSEA. V shed 8 bases and J shed 1 base, with 17 bases lying between them. This CDR3 is CSFSGRGENTEAFF. For the CDR3, the DNA is TGCAGCTTTTCAGGTCGAGGCGAGAACACTGAAGCTTTCTTT.

This rearrangement joins TRBV29-1 to TRBJ1-1, with D possibly being TRBD1 (6 bases). V lost 4 bases and J 8 bases, leaving 20 bases between the germline ends. Germline assignment: CDR1 SQVTM and CDR2 ANQGSEA. The CDR3 is 14 residues long. The CDR3 is CSVVVRGLMPEAFF. CDR3 in DNA: TGCAGCGTTGTGGTCCGGGGGCTTATGCCAGAAGCTTTCTTT.

The chain combines TRBV11-2 with TRBJ2-2; 7 bases match TRBD2. This CDR3 is built from 13 residues. The J segment lost 7 bases and the V segment lost 4 bases, leaving 3 bases of the junction unmatched. Germline-derived CDR1 and CDR2 are SGHAT and FQNNGV. The CDR3 spells CASSSGRLGELFF. CDR3 DNA: TGTGCCAGCAGCTCCGGGAGGCTCGGGGAGCTGTTTTTT.

V is TRBV20-1 and J is TRBJ2-7; 7 bases line up with TRBD2. CDR1 and CDR2 (germline): DFQATT, SNEGSKA (reference sequence). The CDR3 totals 14 residues. With V trimmed by 6 bases and J by 3 bases, 11 bases remained unmatched. The CDR3 is CSAARGEWSYEQYF. The CDR3 bases are TGCAGTGCAGCCCGGGGGGAGTGGAGCTACGAGCAGTACTTC.

This clonotype was found a few times. The chain links TRBV6-5 to TRBJ1-2; D remains unclear. Germline V gene lookup returns CDR1 MNHEY and CDR2 SVGAGI. V was shortened by 6 bases and J by 5 bases, with 7 bases between the two germline ends. The CDR3 totals 11 residues. The CDR3: CASRELYGYTF. CDR3 bases: TGTGCCAGCAGAGAGCTTTATGGCTACACCTTC.

The chain joins TRBV24-1 to TRBJ2-1; 8 bases match TRBD1. This CDR3 is built from 13 residues. Trimming took 7 bases from V and 6 from J; bases not matched to a gene: 4. Germline-derived CDR1 and CDR2 are KGHDR and SFDVKD. DNA for the CDR3: TGTGCCACCAGCCAGGACAGGGTCAATGAGCAGTTCTTC. It encodes CATSQDRVNEQFF.

J is TRBJ1-1 and V is TRBV10-3; 7 positions match TRBD1. The CDR3 runs 11 residues. Germline trimming cut 10 bases from V and 3 bases from J; bases unmatched to any gene: 2. CDR1 is ENHRY and CDR2 is SYGVKD in the germline V gene. The CDR3 region has the DNA TGTGCCACCACAGGGGACACTGAAGCTTTCTTT. It translates to CATTGDTEAFF.

This clonotype has a handful of counts. The V gene is TRBV20-1, the J gene TRBJ2-5, with a weak D call TRBD1 (5 bases). This CDR3 comprises 14 residues. V lost 3 bases and J lost 4, with 15 bases in between. Germline V gene lookup returns CDR1 DFQATT and CDR2 SNEGSKA (reference sequence). CDR3 residues: CSASPDSRVETQYF. DNA for the CDR3: TGCAGTGCTAGCCCCGACAGCAGGGTAGAGACCCAGTACTTC.

The gene calls are TRBV7-2 and TRBJ1-2; D perhaps matches TRBD1 (5 bases). Germline-derived CDR1 and CDR2 are SGHTA and FQGNSA. This CDR3 is 12 amino acids long. DNA of the CDR3: TGTGTCAACGGGGGTGCTAACTATGGCTACACCTTC. This sequence encodes CVNGGANYGYTF.

The sample holds a few counts of this clonotype. The chain is built from TRBV5-1 and TRBJ1-5, with D perhaps matching TRBD1 (5 bases). CDR3 length equals 14 residues. Germline CDR1 reads SGHRS; CDR2 reads YFSETQ. Trimming pared 3 bases from V and 4 bases from J, leaving 11 bases between. In DNA, the CDR3 is TGCGCCAGCAGCTCGGGGGAGAGAAATCAGCCCCAGCATTTT. Protein: CASSSGERNQPQHF.

The chain couples TRBV7-9 to TRBJ2-4, with 8 positions matching TRBD2. The closer fit of TRBJ2-7 to the DNA end suggests the J call may be wrong. The CDR3 runs to 12 residues. CDR1 SEHNR and CDR2 FQNEAQ come from the germline V gene (reference sequence). CDR3 sequence reads: CASTIGGVEQYF. CDR3 in DNA: TGTGCCAGCACTATCGGGGGGGTCGAGCAGTACTTC.

The chain uses TRBV5-6 and TRBJ1-2, with D unresolved. The germline V and J ends were trimmed by 2 bases and 7 bases, with 9 bases remaining between them. CDR1 SGHDT and CDR2 YYEEEE come from the germline V gene. The CDR3 covers 12 residues. Here the CDR3 reads CASSLGYGGYTF. The CDR3 region has the DNA TGTGCCAGCAGCTTAGGGTATGGTGGCTACACCTTC.

J is TRBJ1-1 and V is TRBV25-1; D is uncertain. The V end lost 6 bases, the J end lost 9 bases, and 14 bases lay between the germline ends. Germline CDR1 and CDR2: MGHDK and SYGVNS. The length of the CDR3 is 12 residues. Here the CDR3 reads CASRVGVSKAFF. The CDR3 DNA reads as TGTGCCAGCAGGGTCGGAGTGTCGAAAGCTTTCTTT.

This clonotype was seen only a few times. The chain uses TRBV29-1 and TRBJ2-3, with TRBD1 as a possible D gene (5 bases). The CDR3 extends over 14 amino acids. From germline, CDR1 is SQVTM and CDR2 ANQGSEA. Between the trimmed V and J ends, which lost 3 bases and 1 base, there was a span of 11 bases. The CDR3 nucleotides are TGCAGCGTTGAGCAAGGGGTCGGCACAGATACGCAGTATTTT. As protein: CSVEQGVGTDTQYF.

This clonotype was seen a few times. The V call is TRBV9, the J call TRBJ2-1, with 9 nucleotides matching TRBD2. Trimming removed 2 bases from V and 3 bases from J; junction bases left unmatched: 12. The CDR3 spans 18 residues. The germline V gene encodes CDR1 SGDLS and CDR2 YYNGEE. The CDR3, as DNA: TGTGCCAGCAGCGTCGTTCCCTCCCCTAGCGGGATCTACAATGAGCAGTTCTTC. It is translated as CASSVVPSPSGIYNEQFF.

CDR3 DNA: TGTGCCTGGAGTGAACCGGGACAGATCTCCTACGAGCAGTACTTC. Translated, it gives CAWSEPGQISYEQYF. The chain links TRBV30 to TRBJ2-7; the match to TRBD1 covers 7 bases. Germline V gene lookup returns CDR1 GTSNPN and CDR2 SVGIG (reference sequence). Trimming took 1 base from V and 0 from J; bases not matched to a gene: 6. The CDR3 is 15 amino acids.

This clonotype has only a few counts. This chain's CDR3 is CSVLDINNEQFF. The CDR3, as DNA: TGCAGCGTCTTGGACATAAACAATGAGCAGTTCTTC. V usage is TRBV29-1 and J usage is TRBJ2-1; maybe TRBD1 (5 bases). The CDR3 runs 12 residues. The ends were cut back, 6 bases at V and 5 bases at J, with 11 bases in the middle. CDR1 is SQVTM and CDR2 is ANQGSEA in the germline V gene.

The gene calls are TRBV16 and TRBJ2-7; 8 bases fit TRBD1. With V trimmed by 2 bases and J by 3 bases, 9 bases remained unmatched. CDR1 and CDR2 (germline): KGHSY, FQNENV. The CDR3 spans 16 residues. The CDR3: CASSQTPSGTGYEQYF. CDR3 coding DNA: TGTGCCAGCAGCCAAACCCCTTCCGGGACAGGCTACGAGCAGTACTTC.